A selection of T cell receptor beta chains follows, all from one sample in a study of blood T cell repertoires in COVID-19. Repertoires were generated with immunoSEQ multiplex PCR, while TCRdb's copy carries only in-frame clones and drops some. The table lists roughly 50,000 clones, 89% of them singletons. Specimen: peripheral blood. The receptors were gathered from an older woman with active COVID-19. The CDR3 runs from the conserved cysteine through the conserved F or W. The order of the fields is V gene, J gene, clone size, D gene, CDR3 DNA, CDR3 protein. D genes are given only for firm matches. For some rows the clone size is stated as once, few or many, or as a class when expanded; others skip it.

V gene: TRBV6-5; J gene: TRBJ1-2; clone size: -; D gene: -; CDR3 DNA: TGTGCCAGCAGTTACTCCTGGACTGGGAACTATGGCTACACCTTC; CDR3 protein: CASSYSWTGNYGYTF
V gene: TRBV19; J gene: TRBJ2-5; clone size: once; D gene: -; CDR3 DNA: TGTGCCAGTGGTCCAGTGAGGGTCCCCGGGGAGACCCAGTACTTC; CDR3 protein: CASGPVRVPGETQYF
V gene: TRBV5-1; J gene: TRBJ2-1; clone size: -; D gene: -; CDR3 DNA: TGCGCCAGCAGCTTGGAGGACAGTTACAATGAGCAGTTCTTC; CDR3 protein: CASSLEDSYNEQFF
V gene: TRBV5-4; J gene: TRBJ2-3; clone size: once; D gene: TRBD2; CDR3 DNA: TGTGCCAGCAGCCGAATAGCGGGGGGGTTCACAGATACGCAGTATTTT; CDR3 protein: CASSRIAGGFTDTQYF
V gene: TRBV5-1; J gene: TRBJ2-7; clone size: -; D gene: TRBD1; CDR3 DNA: TGCGCCAGCAGGGGACAGGGGACAAGCTCCTACGAGCAGTACTTC; CDR3 protein: CASRGQGTSSYEQYF
V gene: TRBV6-5; J gene: TRBJ1-2; clone size: -; D gene: -; CDR3 DNA: TGTGCCAGCAGTATAAGCGTCCAATATGGCTACACCTTC; CDR3 protein: CASSISVQYGYTF
V gene: TRBV7-9; J gene: TRBJ2-1; clone size: -; D gene: TRBD1; CDR3 DNA: TGTGCCAGCAGCTTAGTCAGGGGGTTGTGGGGCAATGAGCAGTTCTTC; CDR3 protein: CASSLVRGLWGNEQFF
V gene: TRBV4-1; J gene: TRBJ1-3; clone size: -; D gene: -; CDR3 DNA: TGCGCCAGCAGCCAAGATCGGGACTCGAGCTCTGGAAACACCATATATTTT; CDR3 protein: CASSQDRDSSSGNTIYF
V gene: TRBV6-6; J gene: TRBJ2-2; clone size: -; D gene: TRBD2; CDR3 DNA: TGTGCCAGCGGAGGGACTAGCGGGACCGGGGAGCTGTTTTTT; CDR3 protein: CASGGTSGTGELFF
V gene: TRBV5-4; J gene: TRBJ2-7; clone size: -; D gene: -; CDR3 DNA: TGTGCCAGCAGCTTGCCAACAAGCTACGAGCAGTACTTC; CDR3 protein: CASSLPTSYEQYF
V gene: TRBV5-4; J gene: TRBJ2-3; clone size: -; D gene: TRBD2; CDR3 DNA: TGTGCCAGCAGCTTGGAGCGGGGGAGACTAGATACGCAGTATTTT; CDR3 protein: CASSLERGRLDTQYF
V gene: TRBV2; J gene: TRBJ2-7; clone size: -; D gene: -; CDR3 DNA: TGTGCCAGCAGTTACGCGGGGGGACAGGGCTACGAGCAGTACTTC; CDR3 protein: CASSYAGGQGYEQYF
V gene: TRBV5-1; J gene: TRBJ1-1; clone size: -; D gene: -; CDR3 DNA: TGCGCCAGCAGCTTGGTTTTGGGGCCTGAAGCTTTCTTT; CDR3 protein: CASSLVLGPEAFF
V gene: TRBV27; J gene: TRBJ2-1; clone size: -; D gene: TRBD2; CDR3 DNA: TGTGCCAGCCATCCTGGACTAGCGGGAGCCTACAATGAGCAGTTCTTC; CDR3 protein: CASHPGLAGAYNEQFF
V gene: TRBV18; J gene: TRBJ2-7; clone size: few; D gene: TRBD1; CDR3 DNA: TGTGCCAGCTCACCAGGGACAGGGGTCCGGGCCGAGCAGTACTTC; CDR3 protein: CASSPGTGVRAEQYF